This TCR beta chain was retrieved from a study of T cell clonotyping in hematopoietic cell transplantation. Whole-study context: Recipients' pretransplant samples followed cytoreduction.

Time point defined: recipient sample about 28 days before transplant, after cytoreduction. Blood collection times were about day -28 and days 30, 100, 180 posttransplant. As for this clone: The antigen remains unidentified.

Overall study results and limits: Recipient TCR diversity dropped after transplant; expanded clonotypes rose from day 30 to 180. Higher Inverse Simpson Index values in graft donor and pretransplant recipient predicted broader posttransplant TCR diversity.

TCRdb keeps only in-frame clones here, not all; method: immunoSEQ multiplex PCR. This table has approximately 30,000 clones, approximately 77% appearing once. The CDR3 has 17 amino acids. With 10 bases clipped from V and 1 base from J, the junction kept 12 bases outside the gene matches. Per the germline V gene, CDR1 is MDHEN and CDR2 is SYDVKM. The material was peripheral blood mononuclear cells, obtained before stem cell transplant. The rearrangement uses TRBV28 and TRBJ1-5; 11 nucleotides line up with TRBD1. This sequence originates from a man aged 40-49 years with acute myeloid leukemia. Some clones in this sample may be carry-over from other donors' samples. In DNA, the CDR3 is TGTGCCACTCATCGACCCGGGACAGGGGGAAGCAATCAGCCCCAGCATTTT. It translates to CATHRPGTGGSNQPQHF.